This entry is about one T cell receptor beta chain. At one end, the junction sequence differs from germline, possibly due to a read error. Indicated time point: pretreatment peripheral blood. These data are taken from a study of PD-L1 blockade in urothelial cancer. Method: immunoSEQ multiplex PCR; TCRdb's copy keeps in-frame clones and lacks some. Of tens of thousands of clones in the sample, 65% to 85% were seen once. Germline V gives CDR1 MGHRA, CDR2 YSYEKL. This CDR3 spans 16 amino acids. The clonotype was recovered from a man between 60 and 70 years old with urothelial cancer. This sample comprised PBMCs, obtained around atezolizumab (anti-PD-L1) treatment. J is TRBJ2-2 and V is TRBV4-1; 8 bases align to TRBD1. The CDR3, as DNA: TGCGCCAGCAGCCAAGGAGGGACAGGAAACATCGGGGAGCTGTTTTTT. Its translation: CASSQGGTGNIGELFF.